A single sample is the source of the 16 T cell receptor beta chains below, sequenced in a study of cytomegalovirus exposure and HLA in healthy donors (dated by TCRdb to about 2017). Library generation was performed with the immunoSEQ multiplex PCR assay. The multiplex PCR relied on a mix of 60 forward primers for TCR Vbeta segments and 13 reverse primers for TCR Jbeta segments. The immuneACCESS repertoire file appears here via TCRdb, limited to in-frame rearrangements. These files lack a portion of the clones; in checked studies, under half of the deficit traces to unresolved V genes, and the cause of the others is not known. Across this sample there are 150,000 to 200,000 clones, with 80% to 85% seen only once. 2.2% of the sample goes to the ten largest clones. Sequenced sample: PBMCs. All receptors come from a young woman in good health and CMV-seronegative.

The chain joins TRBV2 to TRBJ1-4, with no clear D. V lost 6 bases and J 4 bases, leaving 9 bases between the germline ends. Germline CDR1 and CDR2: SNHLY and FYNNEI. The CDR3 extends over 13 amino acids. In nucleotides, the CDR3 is TGTGCCAGCAGGACAACTTATAATGAAAAACTGTTTTTT. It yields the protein CASRTTYNEKLFF.

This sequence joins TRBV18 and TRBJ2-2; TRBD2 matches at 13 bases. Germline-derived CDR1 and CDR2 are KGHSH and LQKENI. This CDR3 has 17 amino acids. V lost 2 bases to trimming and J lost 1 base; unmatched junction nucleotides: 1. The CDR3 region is CASSPRTSGRNTGELFF. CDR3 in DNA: TGTGCCAGCTCACCAAGGACTAGCGGGAGGAACACCGGGGAGCTGTTTTTT. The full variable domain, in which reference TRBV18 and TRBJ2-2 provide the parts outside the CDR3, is NAGVMQNPRHLVRRRGQEARLRCSPMKGHSHVYWYRQLPEEGLKFMVYLQKENIIDESGMPKERFSAEFPKEGPSILRIQQVVRGDSAAYFCASSPRTSGRNTGELFFGEGSRLTVL.

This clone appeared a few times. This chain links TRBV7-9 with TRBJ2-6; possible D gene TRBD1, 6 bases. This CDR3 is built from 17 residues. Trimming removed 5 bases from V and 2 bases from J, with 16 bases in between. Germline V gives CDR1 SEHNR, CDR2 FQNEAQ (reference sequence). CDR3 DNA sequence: TGTGCCAGCAGCCAGTACCAAGGGACAACTGGGGCCAACGTCCTGACTTTC. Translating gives CASSQYQGTTGANVLTF.

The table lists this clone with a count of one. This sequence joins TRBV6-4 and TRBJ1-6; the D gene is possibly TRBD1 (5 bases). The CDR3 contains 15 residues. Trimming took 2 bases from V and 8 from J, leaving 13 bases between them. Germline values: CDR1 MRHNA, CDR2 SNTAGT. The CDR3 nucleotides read TGTGCCAGCAGTGACCAGGCAGGGTGGCATTCACCCCTCCACTTT. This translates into CASSDQAGWHSPLHF.

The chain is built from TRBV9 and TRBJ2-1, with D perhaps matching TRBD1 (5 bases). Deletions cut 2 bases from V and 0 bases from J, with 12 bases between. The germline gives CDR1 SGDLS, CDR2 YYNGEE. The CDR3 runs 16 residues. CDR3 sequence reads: CASSVRQYSSYNEQFF. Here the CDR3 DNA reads TGTGCCAGCAGCGTTCGACAGTATAGCTCCTACAATGAGCAGTTCTTC.

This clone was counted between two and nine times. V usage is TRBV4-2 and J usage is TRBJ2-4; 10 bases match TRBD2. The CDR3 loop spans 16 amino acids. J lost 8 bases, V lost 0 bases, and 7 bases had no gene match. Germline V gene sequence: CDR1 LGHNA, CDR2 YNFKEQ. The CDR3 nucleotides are TGTGCCAGCAGCCAAGATAGCAGCGGGGGGGGTCACATTCAGTACTTC. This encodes CASSQDSSGGGHIQYF.

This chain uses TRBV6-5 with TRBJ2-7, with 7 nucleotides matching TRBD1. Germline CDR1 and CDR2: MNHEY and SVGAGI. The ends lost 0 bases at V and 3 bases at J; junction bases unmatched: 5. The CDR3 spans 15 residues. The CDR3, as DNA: TGTGCCAGCAGTTACTCCAGGACAGGCCTCTACGAGCAGTACTTC. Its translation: CASSYSRTGLYEQYF.

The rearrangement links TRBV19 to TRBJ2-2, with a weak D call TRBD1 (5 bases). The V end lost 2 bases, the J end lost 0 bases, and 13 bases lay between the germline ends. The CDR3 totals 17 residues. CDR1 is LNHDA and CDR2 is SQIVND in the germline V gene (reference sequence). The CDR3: CASSITGWGSNTGELFF. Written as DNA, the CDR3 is TGTGCCAGTAGTATAACCGGGTGGGGCTCGAACACCGGGGAGCTGTTTTTT.

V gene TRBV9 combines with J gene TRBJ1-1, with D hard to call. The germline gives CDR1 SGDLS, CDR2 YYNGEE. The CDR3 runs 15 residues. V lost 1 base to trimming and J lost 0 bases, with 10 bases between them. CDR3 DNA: TGTGCCAGCAGCGTATCGGAGACGTTGAACACTGAAGCTTTCTTT. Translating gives CASSVSETLNTEAFF.

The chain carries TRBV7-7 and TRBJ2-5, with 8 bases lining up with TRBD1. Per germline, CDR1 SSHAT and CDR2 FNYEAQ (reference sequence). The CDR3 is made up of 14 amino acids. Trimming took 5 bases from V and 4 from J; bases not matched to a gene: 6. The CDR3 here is CASSHSGGGETQYF. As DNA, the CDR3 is TGTGCCAGCAGCCACTCAGGGGGCGGAGAGACCCAGTACTTC. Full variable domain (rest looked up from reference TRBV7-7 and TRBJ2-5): GAGVSQSPRYKVTKRGQDVTLRCDPISSHATLYWYQQALGQGPEFLTYFNYEAQPDKSGLPSDRFSAERPEGSISTLTIQRTEQRDSAMYRCASSHSGGGETQYFGPGTRLLVL.

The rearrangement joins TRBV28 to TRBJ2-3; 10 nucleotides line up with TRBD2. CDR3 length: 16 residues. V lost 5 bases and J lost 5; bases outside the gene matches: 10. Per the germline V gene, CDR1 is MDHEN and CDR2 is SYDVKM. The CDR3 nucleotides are TGTGCCAGCAGTATCAAAAGCGGGGGGGCTGAAGATACGCAGTATTTT. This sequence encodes CASSIKSGGAEDTQYF. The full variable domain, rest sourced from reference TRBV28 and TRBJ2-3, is DVKVTQSSRYLVKRTGEKVFLECVQDMDHENMFWYRQDPGLGLRLIYFSYDVKMKEKGDIPEGYSVSREKKERFSLILESASTNQTSMYLCASSIKSGGAEDTQYFGPGTRLTVL.

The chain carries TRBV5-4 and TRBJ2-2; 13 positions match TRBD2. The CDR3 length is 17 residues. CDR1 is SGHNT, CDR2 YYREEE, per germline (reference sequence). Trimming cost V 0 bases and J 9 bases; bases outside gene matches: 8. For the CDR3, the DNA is TGTGCCAGCAGCTTGGGACTAGCGGGGGGTAAGGTCCGGGAGCTGTTTTTT. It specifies CASSLGLAGGKVRELFF. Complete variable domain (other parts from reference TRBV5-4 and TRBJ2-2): ETGVTQSPTHLIKTRGQQVTLRCSSQSGHNTVSWYQQALGQGPQFIFQYYREEENGRGNFPPRFSGLQFPNYSSELNVNALELDDSALYLCASSLGLAGGKVRELFFGEGSRLTVL.

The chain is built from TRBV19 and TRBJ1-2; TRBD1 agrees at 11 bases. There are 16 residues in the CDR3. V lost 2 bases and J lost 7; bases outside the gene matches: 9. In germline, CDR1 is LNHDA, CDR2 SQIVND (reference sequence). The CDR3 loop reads CASSIIPGQGAGGYTF. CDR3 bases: TGTGCCAGTAGTATAATACCCGGACAGGGGGCCGGTGGCTACACCTTC.

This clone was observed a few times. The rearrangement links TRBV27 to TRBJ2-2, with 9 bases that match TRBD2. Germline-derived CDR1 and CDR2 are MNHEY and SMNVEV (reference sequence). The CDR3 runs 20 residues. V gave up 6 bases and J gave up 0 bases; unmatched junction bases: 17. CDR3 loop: CASSLGVGGSGRPNTGELFF. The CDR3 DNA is TGTGCCAGCAGCCTCGGGGTCGGTGGTAGCGGGAGACCGAACACCGGGGAGCTGTTTTTT.

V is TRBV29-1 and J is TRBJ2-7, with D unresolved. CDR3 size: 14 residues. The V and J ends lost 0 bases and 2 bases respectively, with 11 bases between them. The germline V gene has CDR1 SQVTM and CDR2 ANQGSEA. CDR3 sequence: CSVEEPGSPYEQYF. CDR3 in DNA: TGCAGCGTTGAAGAACCGGGTTCTCCCTACGAGCAGTACTTC.

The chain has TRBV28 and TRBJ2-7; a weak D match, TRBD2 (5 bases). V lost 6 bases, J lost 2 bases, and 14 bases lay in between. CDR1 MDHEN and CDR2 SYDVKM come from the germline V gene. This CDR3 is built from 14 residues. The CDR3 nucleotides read TGTGCCAGCAGAACCGGGGTCGATACCTACGAGCAGTACTTC. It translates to CASRTGVDTYEQYF.